Below are 13 T cell receptor beta chains sequenced from a single sample in a study of shared clonotypes between healthy human individuals. The protocol was immunoSEQ multiplex PCR, while the TCRdb copy is restricted to in-frame clones and leaves out a portion. The sample includes 170,000 or so clones, approximately 60% of them seen just once. The specimen was memory CD4+ T cells sorted from blood. The subset denotes: CD45RA-negative fraction. The receptors originated from a man younger than 40 in good health.

J is TRBJ2-1 and V is TRBV7-7; no clear D. CDR1 and CDR2 from the germline V gene are SSHAT and FNYEAQ (reference sequence). This CDR3 has 13 residues. V lost 9 bases, J lost 5 bases, and 14 bases lay in between. The CDR3 is CASSTDVDNEQFF. In DNA, the CDR3 is TGTGCCAGTTCCACGGACGTCGACAATGAGCAGTTCTTC.

This chain connects TRBV19 to TRBJ2-7, with 7 bases matching TRBD1. Germline CDR1 is LNHDA and CDR2 is SQIVND (reference sequence). Germline trimming cut 5 bases from V and 3 bases from J; bases unmatched to any gene: 4. The CDR3 sequence is 13 residues long. CDR3 loop: CASSPRQGYEQYF. CDR3 bases: TGTGCCAGTAGTCCTAGACAGGGCTACGAGCAGTACTTC.

The chain couples TRBV15 to TRBJ1-1; D is unresolved. There are 12 residues in the CDR3. V gave up 0 bases and J gave up 5 bases, with 4 bases separating them. Germline-derived CDR1 and CDR2 are LNHNV and YYDKDF (reference sequence). CDR3 loop: CATSRDQTEAFF. The DNA for the CDR3 is TGTGCCACCAGCAGAGATCAGACTGAAGCTTTCTTT.

The rearrangement uses TRBV5-8 and TRBJ1-2; D unresolved. CDR1 is SGHTS and CDR2 is YDEGEE in the germline V gene. Trimming cost V 2 bases and J 8 bases, with 13 bases left between them. This CDR3 is built from 13 residues. CDR3 region: CASSFLATWGYTF. In DNA, the CDR3 is TGTGCCAGCAGCTTCCTTGCCACCTGGGGCTACACCTTC.

This clone showed up just once. The chain carries TRBV5-1 and TRBJ2-2; maybe TRBD1 (5 bases). V lost 2 bases and J lost 5, with 10 bases in between. The CDR3 consists of 14 residues. Looked up from germline, CDR1 is SGHRS and CDR2 is YFSETQ. The CDR3 bases are TGCGCCAGCAGCTTTGGCCAGGGTACCGGGGAGCTGTTTTTT. Its translation: CASSFGQGTGELFF.

This sequence joins TRBV2 and TRBJ2-1, with TRBD2 as a possible D gene (7 bases). Trimming left V 5 bases short and J 5 bases short, with 13 bases between. The CDR3 extends over 14 amino acids. Germline CDR1 is SNHLY and CDR2 is FYNNEI. CDR3 residues: CASSFAGAHNEQFF. In DNA form, the CDR3 reads TGTGCCAGCAGTTTTGCGGGGGCCCACAATGAGCAGTTCTTC.

The chain links TRBV18 to TRBJ2-3, with D possibly TRBD1 on 6 matching bases. There are 14 residues in the CDR3. The germline CDR1 and CDR2 sequences are KGHSH and LQKENI. The V end was cut by 4 bases, the J end by 0 bases, with 8 bases between. This chain's CDR3 is CASSRQASTDTQYF. In nucleotides, the CDR3 is TGTGCCAGCTCACGACAGGCTAGCACAGATACGCAGTATTTT.

The V call is TRBV5-1, the J call TRBJ2-2; 7 nucleotides line up with TRBD1. CDR1 and CDR2 from the germline V gene are SGHRS and YFSETQ. The V gene end was trimmed by 5 bases and the J gene end by 1 base; junction bases not matched to a gene: 5. The CDR3 contains 15 residues. CDR3 DNA sequence: TGCGCCAGCAGATCGCGGACAGGGAACACCGGGGAGCTGTTTTTT. As protein: CASRSRTGNTGELFF.

The rearrangement links TRBV15 to TRBJ2-7; a weak D match, TRBD2 (6 bases). The CDR3 runs 17 residues. V was clipped by 2 bases and J by 4 bases, with 21 bases between them. Germline lookup yields CDR1 LNHNV and CDR2 YYDKDF (reference sequence). The CDR3 DNA reads as TGTGCCACCAGCAGAACCCGGGGTCTAGCGAACAATTACGAGCAGTACTTC. Translating it yields CATSRTRGLANNYEQYF.

CDR3 residues: CASSPRALVGYGYTF. The CDR3 region has the DNA TGTGCCAGCAGCCCCCGGGCCTTGGTGGGCTATGGCTACACCTTC. The chain combines TRBV7-1 with TRBJ1-2; D remains unclear. TRBV7-1 falls under the ORF class, with uncertain function. The V end lost 5 bases, the J end lost 4 bases, and 17 bases lay between the germline ends. The length of the CDR3 is 15 residues.

The chain employs TRBV5-1 and TRBJ2-7; 8 bases agree with TRBD1. Germline loops: CDR1 SGHRS, CDR2 YFSETQ. V was pared by 4 bases and J by 2 bases, with 8 bases of the junction left unmatched. The CDR3 sequence is 15 residues long. DNA of the CDR3: TGCGCCAGCAGCCGCCAGACAGGGGAAACCTACGAGCAGTACTTC. The encoded protein is CASSRQTGETYEQYF.

The rearrangement uses TRBV7-9 and TRBJ1-4, with unresolved D. The CDR3 totals 12 residues. V was pared by 2 bases and J by 10 bases, with 8 bases between. Germline assignment: CDR1 SEHNR and CDR2 FQNEAQ (reference sequence). Written as DNA, the CDR3 is TGTGCCAGCAGCTTATTTCAGAGAAAACTGTTTTTT. Protein sequence: CASSLFQRKLFF.

Written as DNA, the CDR3 is TGTGCCAGCAGCCGGGGGACAGGCGACAATCAGCCCCAGCATTTT. Encoded protein: CASSRGTGDNQPQHF. V gene TRBV7-9 combines with J gene TRBJ1-5; TRBD1 matches 8 bases. The germline gives CDR1 SEHNR, CDR2 FQNEAQ (reference sequence). There are 15 residues in the CDR3. After removal of 5 bases from V and 3 bases from J, the junction contained 6 bases not matched to a gene.